This T cell receptor (beta chain) is drawn from a study of T cell responses to AZD1222 COVID-19 vaccine. Overall study findings and caveats: Two AZD1222 administrations were followed by greater Spike-specific TCR breadth and depth. Spike was spanned by vaccine-associated CD4 TCRs, which were dominant at 160-218 and 743-854.

This clone is a singleton in its sample. Its target is unknown. Looked up from germline, CDR1 is SEHNR and CDR2 is FQNEAQ (reference sequence). The CDR3 covers 14 residues. V dropped 1 base and J dropped 1 base, with 7 bases sitting between them. Data came from immunoSEQ multiplex PCR; TCRdb stores just in-frame clones and leaves some out. The profile shows 150,000 or so clones, 90% of them singletons. The input for sequencing was peripheral blood, taken 28 days after the second AZD1222 dose. The chain combines TRBV7-9 with TRBJ1-1; possible D gene TRBD1, 5 bases. This clonotype was sampled from an adult who received the AZD1222 COVID-19 vaccine. CDR3 bases: TGTGCCAGCAGCTTAGACAGGCAGAACACTGAAGCTTTCTTT. This codes for CASSLDRQNTEAFF.